The entry below gives a single T cell receptor (beta chain) sequence along with its context. Amplified regions were TCR beta CDR3 sequences from RNA transcripts. A first-round RT-PCR of the TCR CDR3 used the HTBI primer set. In TCRdb, the multiplex PCR reads were re-called with MiXCR into one record per CDR3 protein. The table has about half a million distinct CDR3 sequences, 24% seen once. The data were obtained in a study of T cells in Graves' hyperthyroidism and ophthalmopathy. Per the germline V gene, CDR1 is LNHNV and CDR2 is YYDKDF (reference sequence). The CDR3 loop spans 14 amino acids. The V and J ends lost 4 bases and 7 bases respectively, with 17 bases between them.

The receptor was derived from a woman in her 30s with Graves' ophthalmopathy. The chain is built from TRBV15 and TRBJ2-7, with D possibly TRBD2 on 5 matching bases. Sequencing was performed on blood. The CDR3 loop is CATSTGIAEVEQYF. The CDR3, as DNA: TGTGCCACCAGCACCGGGATCGCTGAGGTAGAGCAGTACTTC.